This T cell receptor beta chain was documented in a study of shared clonotypes between healthy human individuals. Study-wide results and caveats: Sequencing of the sorted subsets was shown by rarefaction to be incomplete despite large depth. The study drew on few donors, limiting represented genetic and exposure-history diversity.

Regarding this clone: The antigen remains unidentified.

Clones were sequenced by immunoSEQ multiplex PCR, and TCRdb holds only the in-frame ones, with some missing. The sample has about 120,000 clones; under 70% are singletons. V dropped 5 bases and J dropped 4 bases, with 15 bases sitting between them. Germline CDR1 reads SGHVS; CDR2 reads FQNEAQ. CDR3 length: 15 amino acids. This chain joins TRBV7-8 and TRBJ1-5; D is possibly TRBD1 (5 bases). This TCR derives from a woman between 25 and 40 years old in good health. Sequencing was performed on memory CD8+ T cells sorted from blood. As for subset: CD45RO+ cells pooled with CCR7-negative TemRA cells. CDR3 DNA: TGTGCCAGCAGCCGGGGACGCGGCGAAAATCAGCCCCAGCATTTT. Amino acid sequence: CASSRGRGENQPQHF.